The TCR beta chain under discussion was sequenced for a study of T-cell reconstitution after alpha-beta-depleted transplantation in children. Unique molecular identifiers featured in how the TCRbeta library was prepared. A single record per CDR3 protein comes from TCRdb applying MiXCR to the PCR reads. The sample includes roughly 180,000 distinct CDR3 sequences, approximately 10% of them seen just once. This clonotype was counted ten times or more. Trimming pared 8 bases from V and 6 bases from J, leaving 21 bases between. Germline V gene data show CDR1 as DFQATT and CDR2 as SNEGSKA (reference sequence). The CDR3 is 14 amino acids.

Sequenced here: PBMCs, sampled before TCRalphabeta/CD19-depleted stem cell transplant. The TCR sequence derives from a boy younger than 10 with acute myeloid leukemia, due to receive a stem cell transplant. V usage is TRBV20-1 and J usage is TRBJ2-3; D call uncertain. CDR3 DNA sequence: TGCAGTCTTCTTTTGCTAGTTGGTGGGGATACGCAGTATTTT. Translated, it gives CSLLLLVGGDTQYF.